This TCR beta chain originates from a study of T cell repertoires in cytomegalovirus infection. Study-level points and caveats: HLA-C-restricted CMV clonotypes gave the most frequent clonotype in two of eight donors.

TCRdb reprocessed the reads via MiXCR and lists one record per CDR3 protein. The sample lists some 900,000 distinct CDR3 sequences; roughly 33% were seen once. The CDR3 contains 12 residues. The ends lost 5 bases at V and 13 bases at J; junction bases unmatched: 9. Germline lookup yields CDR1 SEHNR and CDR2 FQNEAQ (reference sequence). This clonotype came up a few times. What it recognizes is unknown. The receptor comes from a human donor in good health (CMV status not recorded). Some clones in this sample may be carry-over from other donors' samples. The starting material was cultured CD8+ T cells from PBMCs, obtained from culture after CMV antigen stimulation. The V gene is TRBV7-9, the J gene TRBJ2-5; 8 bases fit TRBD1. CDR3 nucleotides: TGTGCCAGCAGCCGCCGGGACAGGCCGTCGTACTTC. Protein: CASSRRDRPSYF.